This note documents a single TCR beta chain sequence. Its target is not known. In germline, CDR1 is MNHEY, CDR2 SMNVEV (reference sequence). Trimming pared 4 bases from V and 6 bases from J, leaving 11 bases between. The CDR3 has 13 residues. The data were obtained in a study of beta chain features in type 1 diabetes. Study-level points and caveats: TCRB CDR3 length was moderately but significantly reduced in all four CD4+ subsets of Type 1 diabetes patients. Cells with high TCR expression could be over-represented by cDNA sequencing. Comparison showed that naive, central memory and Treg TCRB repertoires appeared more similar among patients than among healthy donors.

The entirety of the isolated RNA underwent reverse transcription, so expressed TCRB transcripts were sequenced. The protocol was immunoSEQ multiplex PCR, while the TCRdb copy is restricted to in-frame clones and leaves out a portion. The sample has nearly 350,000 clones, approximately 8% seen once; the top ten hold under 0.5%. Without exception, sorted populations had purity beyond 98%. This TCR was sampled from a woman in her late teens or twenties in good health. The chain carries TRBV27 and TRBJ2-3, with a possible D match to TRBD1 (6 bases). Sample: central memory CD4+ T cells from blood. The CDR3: CASSYQQGDTQYF. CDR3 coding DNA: TGTGCCAGCAGTTACCAACAGGGCGATACGCAGTATTTT.